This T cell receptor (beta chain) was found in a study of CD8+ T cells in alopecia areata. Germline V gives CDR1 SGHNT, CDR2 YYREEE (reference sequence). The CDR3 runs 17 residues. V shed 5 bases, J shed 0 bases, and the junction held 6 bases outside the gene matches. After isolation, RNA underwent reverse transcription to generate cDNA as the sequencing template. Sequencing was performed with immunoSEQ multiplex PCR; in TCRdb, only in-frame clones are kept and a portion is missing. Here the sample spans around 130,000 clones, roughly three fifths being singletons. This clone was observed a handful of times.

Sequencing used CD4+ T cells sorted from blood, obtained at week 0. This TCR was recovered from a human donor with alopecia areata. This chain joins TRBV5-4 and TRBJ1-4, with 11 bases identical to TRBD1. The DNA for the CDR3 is TGTGCCAGCAGTTCCGGACAGGGGGCAACAACTAATGAAAAACTGTTTTTT. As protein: CASSSGQGATTNEKLFF.